The 14 T cell receptor beta chains reported below all come from one sample, sequenced in a study of blood T cell repertoires in COVID-19 (dated by TCRdb to 2018 to 2021). The library was built by means of the immunoSEQ multiplex PCR assay. TCRdb mirrors the immuneACCESS table, restricted to in-frame sequences. Some clones are absent from its copies; in checked studies, under half trace to an unresolved V gene, and the reason for the others is unknown. In this sample the table shows some 460,000 clones, 70% to 90% of which occur a single time. The ten biggest clones cover almost 2% of the sample. Sequenced material: PBMCs or T cells enriched from blood (not recorded which). These receptor sequences come from a young woman with acute COVID-19.

This chain uses TRBV7-9 with TRBJ1-6; D is uncertain. The V gene's germline CDR1 is SEHNR and CDR2 FQNEAQ (reference sequence). Trimming pared 4 bases from V and 0 bases from J, leaving 13 bases between. This CDR3 comprises 17 residues. The CDR3: CASSSQAGSSYNSPLHF. The CDR3 DNA sequence: TGTGCCAGCAGCTCCCAAGCCGGGAGCTCCTATAATTCACCCCTCCACTTT.

The V gene is TRBV6-5, the J gene TRBJ1-3, with 8 bases matching TRBD1. Trimming removed 4 bases from V and 4 bases from J; junction bases left unmatched: 3. The CDR3 has 14 amino acids. Germline V lookup: CDR1 MNHEY, CDR2 SVGAGI. CDR3 sequence: CASSSRQGGNTIYF. The CDR3 DNA reads as TGTGCCAGCAGTTCCAGACAGGGGGGAAACACCATATATTTT.

This clone was observed a single time. The chain links TRBV15 to TRBJ1-1, with D unresolved. Deletions cut 5 bases from V and 4 bases from J, with 11 bases between. Germline loops: CDR1 LNHNV, CDR2 YYDKDF (reference sequence). The CDR3 is made up of 13 amino acids. This CDR3 is CATSRREGTEAFF. CDR3 bases: TGTGCCACCAGCCGACGGGAGGGCACTGAAGCTTTCTTT.

V and J are TRBV12-3 or TRBV12-4 and TRBJ2-1; D possibly corresponds to TRBD2 (7 bases). V was shortened by 7 bases and J by 9 bases, with 16 bases between the two germline ends. CDR3 size: 13 residues. In nucleotides, the CDR3 is TGTGCCAGCACAGGACAAGGGGGGGCTGAGCAGTTCTTC. It encodes CASTGQGGAEQFF.

This chain connects TRBV7-3 to TRBJ2-3, with no clear D. Between the trimmed V and J ends, which lost 2 bases and 1 base, there was a span of 4 bases. The CDR3 is 13 residues long. CDR1 and CDR2 (germline): SGHTA, FQGTGA. The DNA for the CDR3 is TGTGCCAGCAGCTTATCGGGCACAGATACGCAGTATTTT. It is translated as CASSLSGTDTQYF.

The rearrangement uses TRBV7-2 and TRBJ2-7; D is unclear. The germline V gene has CDR1 SGHTA and CDR2 FQGNSA. CDR3 size: 12 residues. V was cut by 1 base and J by 3 bases, with 4 bases left in between. The CDR3, as DNA: TGTGCCAGCAGCTTAGTTCTCTACGAGCAGTACTTC. Protein sequence: CASSLVLYEQYF. Full variable domain (outside the CDR3, taken from reference TRBV7-2 and TRBJ2-7): GAGVSQSPSNKVTEKGKDVELRCDPISGHTALYWYRQSLGQGLEFLIYFQGNSAPDKSGLPSDRFSAERTGGSVSTLTIQRTQQEDSAVYLCASSLVLYEQYFGPGTRLTVT.

This sequence joins TRBV6-4 and TRBJ2-1, with TRBD2 matching over 8 bases. The CDR3 spans 21 residues. Germline V CDR1 and CDR2: MRHNA, SNTAGT. V dropped 2 bases and J dropped 0; count of bases not matched to a gene: 18. DNA for the CDR3: TGTGCCAGCAGTGACCCCGACGGTTCGCCTAGCGGGTTGAGCTCCTACAATGAGCAGTTCTTC. As protein: CASSDPDGSPSGLSSYNEQFF.

With respect to this clone: This CDR3 is also generated by other DNA sequences in the sample. CDR3 in DNA: TGTGCCAGTAGCTGGGGGACAGAGAACACTGAAGCTTTCTTT. Its protein product is CASSWGTENTEAFF. V and J are TRBV19 and TRBJ1-1, with 7 bases that match TRBD1. The CDR3 consists of 14 residues. V lost 6 bases, J lost 1 base, and 5 bases stayed unmatched. Germline assignment: CDR1 LNHDA and CDR2 SQIVND (reference sequence). The full variable domain, completed using reference TRBV19 and TRBJ1-1, is DGGITQSPKYLFRKEGQNVTLSCEQNLNHDAMYWYRQDPGQGLRLIYYSQIVNDFQKGDIAEGYSVSREKKESFPLTVTSAQKNPTAFYLCASSWGTENTEAFFGQGTRLTVV.

The chain uses TRBV6-6 and TRBJ1-6, with 7 bases lining up with TRBD1. Germline CDR1 and CDR2: MNHNY and SVGAGI (reference sequence). The CDR3 is 16 amino acids. V lost 4 bases to trimming and J lost 8 bases; unmatched junction nucleotides: 11. The CDR3 is CASSSIWDSSDSPLHF. CDR3 DNA: TGTGCCAGCAGTTCTATTTGGGACAGCTCAGATTCACCCCTCCACTTT.

The chain's CDR3 is CASSLSLPGNTIYF. CDR3 coding DNA: TGTGCCAGCAGTTTATCCCTACCTGGAAACACCATATATTTT. The chain combines TRBV28 with TRBJ1-3; D is uncertain. V gave up 1 base and J gave up 2 bases, with 6 bases separating them. Germline V gives CDR1 MDHEN, CDR2 SYDVKM. This CDR3 region has 14 residues.

This chain connects TRBV28 to TRBJ1-5; D possibly corresponds to TRBD1 (5 bases). The CDR3 runs to 12 residues. The germline V and J ends were trimmed by 2 bases and 8 bases, with 7 bases remaining between them. Germline V lookup: CDR1 MDHEN, CDR2 SYDVKM. CDR3: CASSLQGEPQHF. The CDR3 DNA follows: TGTGCCAGCAGTTTACAGGGTGAGCCCCAGCATTTT. The variable domain in full, with the rest retrieved from reference TRBV28 and TRBJ1-5, is DVKVTQSSRYLVKRTGEKVFLECVQDMDHENMFWYRQDPGLGLRLIYFSYDVKMKEKGDIPEGYSVSREKKERFSLILESASTNQTSMYLCASSLQGEPQHFGDGTRLSIL.

The chain carries TRBV20-1 and TRBJ2-7; tentatively, D is TRBD2 (6 bases). Germline V lookup: CDR1 DFQATT, CDR2 SNEGSKA (reference sequence). The CDR3 is made up of 11 amino acids. V dropped 3 bases and J dropped 5 bases, with 8 bases sitting between them. CDR3 region: CSASRTNEQYF. As DNA, the CDR3 is TGCAGTGCTAGTCGGACTAACGAGCAGTACTTC.

This clone has more than one count but fewer than ten. V and J are TRBV19 and TRBJ2-2; 7 bases map to TRBD2. Germline CDR1 and CDR2: LNHDA and SQIVND (reference sequence). The CDR3 loop spans 13 amino acids. The V gene end was trimmed by 9 bases and the J gene end by 7 bases; junction bases not matched to a gene: 8. The CDR3 nucleotides are TGTGCCAGCAACAGACTAGCCGGCGGGGAGCTGTTTTTT. Encoded protein: CASNRLAGGELFF.

This chain links TRBV24-1 with TRBJ2-1; 7 nucleotides line up with TRBD1. The germline gives CDR1 KGHDR, CDR2 SFDVKD. The CDR3 is 16 amino acids. V gave up 4 bases and J gave up 2 bases; unmatched junction bases: 7. CDR3: CATSDTRTGAYNEQFF. For the CDR3, the DNA is TGTGCCACCAGTGACACCCGGACAGGTGCCTACAATGAGCAGTTCTTC.